This TCR beta chain was sequenced for a study of blood T cell repertoires in COVID-19. Original analysis: Amplifying reference gene primers gave estimates of nucleated cell counts. The protocol was immunoSEQ multiplex PCR, while the TCRdb copy is restricted to in-frame clones and leaves out a portion. That table is the source of V, J and clone size, and D and trimming were worked out from the DNA. The table lists roughly 30,000 clones, under 80% of them singletons, with almost 40% in the top ten. V shed 7 bases and J shed 9 bases, with 10 bases lying between them. CDR1 is MNHEY and CDR2 is SMNVEV in the germline V gene (reference sequence). CDR3 length: 11 residues.

V usage is TRBV27 and J usage is TRBJ2-1, with D tentatively TRBD2 (5 bases). This clonotype was sampled from a man in his sixties or seventies with acute or convalescent COVID-19. The sequencing sample was made of peripheral blood. The DNA for the CDR3 is TGTGCCAGCATGCGGGCCTTTGAGCAGTTCTTC. Translation gives CASMRAFEQFF.